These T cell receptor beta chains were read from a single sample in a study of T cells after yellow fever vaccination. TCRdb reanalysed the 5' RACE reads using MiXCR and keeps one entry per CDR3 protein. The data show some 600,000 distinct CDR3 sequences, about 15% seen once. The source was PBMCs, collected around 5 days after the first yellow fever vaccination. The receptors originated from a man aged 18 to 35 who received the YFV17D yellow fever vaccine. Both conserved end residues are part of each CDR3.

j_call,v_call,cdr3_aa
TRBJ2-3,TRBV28,CASHPGGSTDTQYF
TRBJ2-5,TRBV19,CASSIGPSGGQETQYF
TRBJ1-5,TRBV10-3,CAIRDGYNQPQHF
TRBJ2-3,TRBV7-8,CASSARLGESTDTQYF
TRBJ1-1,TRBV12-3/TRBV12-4,CASSPKQGHSTEAFF
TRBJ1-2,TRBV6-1,CASSPGRVGIYGYTF
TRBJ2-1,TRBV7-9,CASSNDWVNEQFF
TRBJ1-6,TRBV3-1,CASSAWDSRYNSPLHF
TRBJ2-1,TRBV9,CASSVVYNEQFF
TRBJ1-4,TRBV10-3,CAIGGAGNEKLFF
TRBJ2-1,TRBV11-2,CASSLGTSGGSYNEQFF
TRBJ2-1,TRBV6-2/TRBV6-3,CASSYSTANEQFF
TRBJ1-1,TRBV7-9,CASSFAGGYTEAFF
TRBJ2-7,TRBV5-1,CASSSGQGIYTYEQYF
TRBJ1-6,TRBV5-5,CASSLAGRSSSYNSPLHF
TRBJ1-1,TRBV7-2,CASVLPGHLNTEAFF
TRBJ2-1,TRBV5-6,CASSRPTSGLNNEQFF
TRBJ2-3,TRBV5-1,CASSYRKRDRSTDTQYF
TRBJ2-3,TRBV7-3,CASGTGNTDTQYF
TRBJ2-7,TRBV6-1,CASKGAGTGSYEQYF
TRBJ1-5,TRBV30,CAWTQGGGQPQHF
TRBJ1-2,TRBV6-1,CASSLYRGSHGYTF
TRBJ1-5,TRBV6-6,CAVREVNQPQHF
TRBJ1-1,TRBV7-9,CASSSTGAGNTEAFF
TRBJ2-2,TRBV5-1,CASSLGHQNTGELFF
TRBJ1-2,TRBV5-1,CASSAPGNYGYTF
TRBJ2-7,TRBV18,CASSRGQGIVYEQYF